One T cell receptor beta chain is described in this entry. Its antigen is unknown. This entry comes from a study of graft-versus-host responses after intestinal transplantation. Across the study: Recipients obtained multivisceral, liver-intestinal, or isolated intestinal transplants. General study points: Among recipient marrow samples, GvH clones were found; some appeared first in ileum or blood. High graft-versus-host to host-versus-graft T cell clonal ratios marked allografts of patients with graft-donor macrochimerism.

After removal of 10 bases from V and 0 bases from J, the junction contained 6 bases not matched to a gene. Germline CDR1 SNHLY, CDR2 FYNNEI. This CDR3 is 14 amino acids long. Assay: immunoSEQ multiplex PCR; the TCRdb copy retains only in-frame clones and omits some. The sample records over 35,000 clones, more than 80% being singletons. The sample consisted of PBMCs, taken approximately 320 days after intestinal transplant. This receptor was taken from a human patient who received an intestinal transplant, so some T cells may come from the graft donor. The chain recombines TRBV2 with TRBJ2-3, with 8 bases aligning to TRBD2. CDR3 DNA sequence: TGTGCCAACTCCGGGACTAGGAGCACAGATACGCAGTATTTT. This gives the protein CANSGTRSTDTQYF. Together with reference TRBV2 and TRBJ2-3, the CDR3 gives the full variable domain: EPEVTQTPSHQVTQMGQEVILRCVPISNHLYFYWYRQILGQKVEFLVSFYNNEISEKSEIFDDQFSVERPDGSNFTLKIRSTKLEDSAMYFCANSGTRSTDTQYFGPGTRLTVL.